This T cell receptor beta chain was documented in a study of T cells in Graves' hyperthyroidism and ophthalmopathy. The CDR3 has 16 amino acids. Germline V CDR1 and CDR2: SGHVS, FNYEAQ. V was trimmed by 5 bases and J by 8 bases, leaving 19 bases between them. RNA transcripts provided the source from which TCR beta CDR3 regions were amplified. First-round RT-PCR with HTBI primers amplified the TCR CDR3 region. TCRdb fed the multiplex PCR reads into MiXCR, producing one record per CDR3 protein. The sample consists of about 570,000 distinct CDR3 sequences, 40% to 55% of them appearing once. The chain couples TRBV7-6 to TRBJ1-6; D is ambiguous. The TCR sequence derives from an adult woman with Graves' disease, either hyperthyroidism or ophthalmopathy (not recorded which). Input material: peripheral blood or thyroid tissue (not recorded which). The CDR3 DNA reads as TGTGCCAGCAGCCAAGACGGCGGAGGGTTGGATTCACCCCTCCACTTT. As protein: CASSQDGGGLDSPLHF.